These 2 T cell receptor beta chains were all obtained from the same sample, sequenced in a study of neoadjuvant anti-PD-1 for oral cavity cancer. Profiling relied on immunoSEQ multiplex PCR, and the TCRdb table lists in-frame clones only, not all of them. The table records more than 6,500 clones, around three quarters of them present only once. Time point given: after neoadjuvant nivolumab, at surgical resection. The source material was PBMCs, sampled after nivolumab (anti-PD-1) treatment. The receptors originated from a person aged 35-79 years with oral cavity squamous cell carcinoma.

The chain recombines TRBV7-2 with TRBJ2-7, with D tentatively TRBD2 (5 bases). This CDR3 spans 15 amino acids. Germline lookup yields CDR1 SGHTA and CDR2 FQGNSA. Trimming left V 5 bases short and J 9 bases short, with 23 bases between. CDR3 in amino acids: CASSLTASQEARQYF. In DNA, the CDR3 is TGTGCCAGCAGCCTTACCGCCAGCCAGGAGGCCAGGCAGTACTTC.

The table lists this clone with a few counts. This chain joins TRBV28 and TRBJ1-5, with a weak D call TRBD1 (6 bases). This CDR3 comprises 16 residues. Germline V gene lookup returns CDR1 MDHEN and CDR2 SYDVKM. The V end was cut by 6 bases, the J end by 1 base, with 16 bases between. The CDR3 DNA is TGTGCCAGCAGCCTCCACCAGGGGCTAAGCAATCAGCCCCAGCATTTT. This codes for CASSLHQGLSNQPQHF.